This T cell receptor beta chain was retrieved from a study of T cell changes during pregnancy in multiple sclerosis. The CDR3 is 13 amino acids. Trimming cost V 5 bases and J 0 bases, with 8 bases left between them. The germline gives CDR1 SEHNR, CDR2 FQNEAQ (reference sequence). This clone was found once. Method: immunoSEQ multiplex PCR; TCRdb's copy keeps in-frame clones and lacks some. The sample holds some 60,000 clones, around 93% seen once. The TCR comes from a female donor with multiple sclerosis, enrolled in a pregnancy study. The sample was peripheral blood, taken after pregnancy. This chain connects TRBV7-9 to TRBJ2-7; perhaps TRBD2 as D (6 bases). The CDR3 nucleotides read TGTGCCAGCAGCCAGCGGGTCTCCTACGAGCAGTACTTC. Translated, it gives CASSQRVSYEQYF.